This T cell receptor (beta chain) appears in the sequencing data of a study of T-cell memory formation after mild COVID-19 (dated by TCRdb to the early 2020s). The study in broad terms: TCR sequence clusters from the two donors were found to be largely donor specific. In a couple of donors, T-cell clones that expanded and contracted after mild COVID-19 were followed by sequencing TCRalpha and TCRbeta repertoires longitudinally. The cohort was made up of two young adult volunteers, one female and one male, who were previously healthy. Points the paper makes about the study in general: Contracting CD4+ clones were found mainly in CM and EM memory subsets, while CD8+ clones were enriched in EMRA. Some responding clones were detected in pre-infection memory, suggesting pre-existing cross-reactive memory T cells joined the SARS-CoV-2 response. The second-wave clones that peaked on day 37 were not confirmed to be SARS-CoV-2 specific. The study covered only two mild cases, and larger cohorts including severe cases with pre-infection samples were considered necessary. From day 15 to 85, contracting clones showed balanced CD4/CD8 phenotypes, whereas a second wave of clones that expanded from day 15 to 37 leaned towards CD4+.

This clonotype appeared a few times. Its antigen is still unknown. Base quality data are lacking; no much larger clone is found one base away. Ficoll-Paque density gradient centrifugation was used to isolate PBMCs. The CDR3 runs 16 amino acids, cysteine and phenylalanine included. Only CDR3 DNA is held: 48 bases, read in frame from base 1. V lost 0 bases and J lost 0 bases; the stretch between them is 6 bases long. The CDR1 and CDR2 encoded by the germline V gene are MGHDK and SYGVNS. TCRdb names Illumina NovaSeq 6000 as the instrument used. TCRalpha and TCRbeta cDNA libraries were built by 5'RACE with constant-segment primers, adding sample barcodes and unique molecular identifiers. RNA was extracted from every sample with Trizol reagent. Libraries were amplified in two PCR steps, with a second sample barcode and Illumina TruSeq adapters added in the second step. Sequencing of libraries was performed on an Illumina NovaSeq with 2 x 150 bp paired-end reads. The original pipeline was this. Reads were demultiplexed and collapsed into UMI-guided consensus sequences with migec v1.2.7. Using mixcr v2.1.11, the UMI consensuses were aligned to TRA and TRB V and J templates and assembled into clonotypes. A clonotype was counted as expanded or contracted only when both edgeR and NoisET called the clonotype significant, with the noise models trained on biological replicates. edgeR calls used a false discovery rate-adjusted p below 0.01 and a log2 fold-change threshold of 1. As an exploratory analysis of dynamics, max-normalized trajectories of the 1000 most abundant clonotypes were examined by PCA with hierarchical clustering. The CD4 or CD8 phenotype of responding clones was assigned using the separately sequenced CD4+ and CD8+ repertoires. TCRdb redid the processing of the public reads, applying fastp at Q25 and MiXCR, and retained in-frame beta chains. Identical CDR3 proteins give one entry, which carries the most common genes and DNA. TCRdb, not the original authors, processed these V and J calls. This sample has 350,000 or so distinct CDR3 sequences in its table, and roughly 13% of those were observed once. The top ten hold around 21% of the sample.

The receptor was derived from a man aged 18 to 30 who had mild COVID-19 (a few samples of this study predate the infection). The sample titles of this study are shuffled in the database, so cell type and time point are left out; the donor was told from shared clones. The V and J genes are TRBV25-1 and TRBJ2-6, with the D gene not clear enough to name. Sequences were obtained from PBMCs or a T cell subset sorted from them (not recorded which). The base sequence is TGTGCCAGCAGTGAATACTTGGGCTCTGGGGCCAACGTCCTGACTTTC. The resulting protein is CASSEYLGSGANVLTF.